The clone carrying this T cell receptor (beta chain) has a count of ten or more. The CDR3 contains 16 residues. The germline CDR1 and CDR2 sequences are SGHAT and FQDESV (reference sequence). Trimming removed 1 base from V and 1 base from J, with 13 bases in between. Stable hyperthyroidism: no ophthalmopathy progression over 18 months of follow-up. With a duration under 2 months, the hyperthyroidism was newly diagnosed in patients aged 18 to 65. In making diagnoses, clinical symptoms, serum thyroxine and TRAb, thyroid ultrasound and orbital computed tomography were all used. This sample was included in a study of T cells in Graves' hyperthyroidism and ophthalmopathy. Authors of the study amplified TCR beta CDR3 regions from RNA transcripts. The study used the HTBI primer set for a first-round RT-PCR of the TCR CDR3. TCRdb processed the multiplex PCR reads anew with MiXCR; each CDR3 protein has one entry. The sample carries about 290,000 distinct CDR3 sequences, approximately 15% recorded once.

The origin of this receptor is a man younger than 40 with Graves' hyperthyroidism. V and J are TRBV11-1 and TRBJ1-1; D not resolved. The sample consisted of blood. The CDR3, as DNA: TGTGCCAGCAGCTTAGAAAGAGGCAGAGGGAACACTGAAGCTTTCTTT. It specifies CASSLERGRGNTEAFF.